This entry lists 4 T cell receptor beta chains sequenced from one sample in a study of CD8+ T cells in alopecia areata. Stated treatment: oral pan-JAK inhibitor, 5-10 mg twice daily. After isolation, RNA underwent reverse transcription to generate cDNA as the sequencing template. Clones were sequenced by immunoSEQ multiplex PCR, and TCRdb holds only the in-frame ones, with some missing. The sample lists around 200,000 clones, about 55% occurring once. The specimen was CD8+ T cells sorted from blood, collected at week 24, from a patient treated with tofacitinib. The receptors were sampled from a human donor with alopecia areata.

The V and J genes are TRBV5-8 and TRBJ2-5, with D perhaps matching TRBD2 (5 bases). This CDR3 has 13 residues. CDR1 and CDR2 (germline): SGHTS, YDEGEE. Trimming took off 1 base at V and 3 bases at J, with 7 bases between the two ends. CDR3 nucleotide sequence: TGTGCCAGCAGCTTGATGGGAGAAGAGACCCAGTACTTC. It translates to CASSLMGEETQYF.

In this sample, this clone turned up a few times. In DNA form, the CDR3 reads TGTGCCAGCAGCTCCGCGGGGGGGCCGGGCAATGAGCAGTTCTTC. Residues: CASSSAGGPGNEQFF. The chain links TRBV5-6 to TRBJ2-1; TRBD2 agrees at 9 bases. J lost 6 bases, V lost 3 bases, and 7 bases had no gene match. Looked up from germline, CDR1 is SGHDT and CDR2 is YYEEEE. The CDR3 sequence is 15 residues long.

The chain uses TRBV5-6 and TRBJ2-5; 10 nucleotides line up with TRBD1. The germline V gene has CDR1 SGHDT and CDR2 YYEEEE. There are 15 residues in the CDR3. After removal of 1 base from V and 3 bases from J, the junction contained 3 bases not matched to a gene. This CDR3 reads CASSLPGTGEETQYF. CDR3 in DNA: TGTGCCAGCAGCTTGCCCGGGACAGGGGAAGAGACCCAGTACTTC.

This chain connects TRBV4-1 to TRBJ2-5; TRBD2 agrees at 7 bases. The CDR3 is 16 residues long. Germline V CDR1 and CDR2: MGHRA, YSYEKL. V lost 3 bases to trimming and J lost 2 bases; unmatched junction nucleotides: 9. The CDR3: CASSQEGTILQETQYF. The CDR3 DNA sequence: TGCGCCAGCAGCCAGGAAGGGACTATACTACAAGAGACCCAGTACTTC.